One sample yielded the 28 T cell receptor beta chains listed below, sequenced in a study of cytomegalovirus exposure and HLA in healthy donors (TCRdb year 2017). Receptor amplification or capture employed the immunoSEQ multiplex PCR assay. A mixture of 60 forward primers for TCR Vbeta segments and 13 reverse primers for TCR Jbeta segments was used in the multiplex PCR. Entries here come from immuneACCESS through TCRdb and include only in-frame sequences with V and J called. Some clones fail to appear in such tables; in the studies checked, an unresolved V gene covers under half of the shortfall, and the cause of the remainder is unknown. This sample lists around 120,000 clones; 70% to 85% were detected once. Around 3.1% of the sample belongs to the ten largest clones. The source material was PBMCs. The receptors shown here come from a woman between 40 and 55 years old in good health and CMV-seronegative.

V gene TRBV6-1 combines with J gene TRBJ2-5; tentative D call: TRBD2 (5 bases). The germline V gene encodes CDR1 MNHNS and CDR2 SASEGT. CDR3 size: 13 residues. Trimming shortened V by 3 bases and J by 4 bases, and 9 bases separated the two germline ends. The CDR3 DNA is TGTGCCAGCAGTGATCGGGGAAGAGAGACCCAGTACTTC. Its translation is CASSDRGRETQYF.

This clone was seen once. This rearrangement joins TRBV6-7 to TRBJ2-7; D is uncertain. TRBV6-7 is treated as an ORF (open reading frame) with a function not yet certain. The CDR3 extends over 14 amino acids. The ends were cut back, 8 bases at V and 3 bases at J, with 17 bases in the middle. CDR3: CASPFFMSNYEQYF. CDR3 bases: TGTGCCAGCCCCTTTTTCATGTCTAACTACGAGCAGTACTTC.

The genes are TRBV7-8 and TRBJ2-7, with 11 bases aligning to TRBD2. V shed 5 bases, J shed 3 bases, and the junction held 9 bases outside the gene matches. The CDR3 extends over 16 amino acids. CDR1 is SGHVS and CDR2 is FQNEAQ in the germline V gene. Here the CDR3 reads CASSLLIAGGFYEQYF. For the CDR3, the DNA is TGTGCCAGCAGCCTATTGATAGCGGGAGGGTTCTACGAGCAGTACTTC. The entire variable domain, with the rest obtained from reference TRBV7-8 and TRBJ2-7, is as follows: GAGVSQSPRYKVAKRGQDVALRCDPISGHVSLFWYQQALGQGPEFLTYFQNEAQLDKSGLPSDRFFAERPEGSVSTLKIQRTQQEDSAVYLCASSLLIAGGFYEQYFGPGTRLTVT.

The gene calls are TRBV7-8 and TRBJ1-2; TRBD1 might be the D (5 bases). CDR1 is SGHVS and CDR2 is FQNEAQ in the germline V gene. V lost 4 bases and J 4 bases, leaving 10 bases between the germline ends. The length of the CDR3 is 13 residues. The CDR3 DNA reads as TGTGCCAGCAGCTATGGTGGGGCCTATGGCTACACCTTC. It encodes CASSYGGAYGYTF.

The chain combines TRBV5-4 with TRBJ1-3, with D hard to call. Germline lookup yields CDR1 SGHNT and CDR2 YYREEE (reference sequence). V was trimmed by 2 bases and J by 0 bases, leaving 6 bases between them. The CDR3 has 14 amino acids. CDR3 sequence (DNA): TGTGCCAGCAGCTTCTCTACCTCTGGAAACACCATATATTTT. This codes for CASSFSTSGNTIYF.

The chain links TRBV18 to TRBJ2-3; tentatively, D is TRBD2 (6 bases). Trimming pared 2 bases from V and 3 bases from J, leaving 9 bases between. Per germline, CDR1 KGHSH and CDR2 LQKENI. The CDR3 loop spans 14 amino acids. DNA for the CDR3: TGTGCCAGCTCACCAGGAGGGATTACAGATACGCAGTATTTT. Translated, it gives CASSPGGITDTQYF.

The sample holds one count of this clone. The CDR3 is CASISGRSGANVLTF. In nucleotides, the CDR3 is TGTGCCAGCATCAGCGGGAGGTCTGGGGCCAACGTCCTGACTTTC. The chain recombines TRBV28 with TRBJ2-6; 9 nucleotides align to TRBD2. The CDR3 consists of 15 residues. V lost 7 bases and J lost 1; bases outside the gene matches: 2. The germline V gene encodes CDR1 MDHEN and CDR2 SYDVKM.

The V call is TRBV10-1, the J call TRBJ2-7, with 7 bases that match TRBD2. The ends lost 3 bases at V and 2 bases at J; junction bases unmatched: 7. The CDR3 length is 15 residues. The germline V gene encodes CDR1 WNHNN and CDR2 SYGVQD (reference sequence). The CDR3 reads CASSERGLLPYEQYF. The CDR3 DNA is TGCGCCAGCAGTGAAAGGGGACTACTGCCCTACGAGCAGTACTTC.

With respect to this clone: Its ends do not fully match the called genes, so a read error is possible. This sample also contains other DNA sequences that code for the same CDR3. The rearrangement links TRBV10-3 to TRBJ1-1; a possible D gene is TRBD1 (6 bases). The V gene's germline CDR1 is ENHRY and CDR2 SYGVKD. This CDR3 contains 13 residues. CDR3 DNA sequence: TGCGCCATCAGTGTAGGGGGGGACACTGAAGCTTTCTTT. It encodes CAISVGGDTEAFF.

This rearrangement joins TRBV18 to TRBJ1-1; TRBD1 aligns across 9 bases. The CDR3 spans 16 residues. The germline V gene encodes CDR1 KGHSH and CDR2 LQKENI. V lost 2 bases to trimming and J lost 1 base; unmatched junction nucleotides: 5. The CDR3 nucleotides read TGTGCCAGCTCACCATTGACAGGGGGGGAGAACACTGAAGCTTTCTTT. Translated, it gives CASSPLTGGENTEAFF. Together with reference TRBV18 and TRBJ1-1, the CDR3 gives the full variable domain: NAGVMQNPRHLVRRRGQEARLRCSPMKGHSHVYWYRQLPEEGLKFMVYLQKENIIDESGMPKERFSAEFPKEGPSILRIQQVVRGDSAAYFCASSPLTGGENTEAFFGQGTRLTVV.

CDR3 loop: CAWSSGDRTSPLHF. In DNA form, the CDR3 reads TGTGCCTGGAGTTCGGGGGACAGGACCTCACCCCTCCACTTT. The V and J genes are TRBV30 and TRBJ1-6, with TRBD1 matching 8 bases. CDR1 is GTSNPN, CDR2 SVGIG, per germline (reference sequence). Trimming took 2 bases from V and 10 from J; bases not matched to a gene: 7. The CDR3 runs to 14 residues.

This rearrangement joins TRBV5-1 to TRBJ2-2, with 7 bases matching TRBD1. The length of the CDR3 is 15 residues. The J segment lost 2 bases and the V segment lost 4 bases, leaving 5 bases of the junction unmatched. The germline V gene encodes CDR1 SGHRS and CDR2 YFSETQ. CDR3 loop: CASSPRDRNTGELFF. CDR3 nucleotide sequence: TGCGCCAGCAGCCCCCGGGACAGAAACACCGGGGAGCTGTTTTTT.

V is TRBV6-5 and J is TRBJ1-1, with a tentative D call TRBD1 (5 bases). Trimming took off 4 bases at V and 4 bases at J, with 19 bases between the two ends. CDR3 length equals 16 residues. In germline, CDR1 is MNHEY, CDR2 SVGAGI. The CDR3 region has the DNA TGTGCCAGCAGTTCACAGACCAGGGCCCACAGCACTGAAGCTTTCTTT. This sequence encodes CASSSQTRAHSTEAFF.

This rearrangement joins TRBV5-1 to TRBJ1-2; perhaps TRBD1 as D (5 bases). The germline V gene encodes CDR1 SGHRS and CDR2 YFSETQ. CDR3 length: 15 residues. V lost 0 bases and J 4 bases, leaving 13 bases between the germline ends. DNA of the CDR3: TGCGCCAGCAGCTTGGAGCCAGGACATCCCTATGGCTACACCTTC. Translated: CASSLEPGHPYGYTF.

The chain's CDR3 is CATSRVISYGYTF. The CDR3 DNA reads TGTGCCACCAGCAGAGTCATCAGCTATGGCTACACCTTC. The rearrangement joins TRBV15 to TRBJ1-2; the D is unclear. V was trimmed by 1 base and J by 4 bases, leaving 7 bases between them. Germline CDR1 and CDR2: LNHNV and YYDKDF (reference sequence). The CDR3 loop spans 13 amino acids.

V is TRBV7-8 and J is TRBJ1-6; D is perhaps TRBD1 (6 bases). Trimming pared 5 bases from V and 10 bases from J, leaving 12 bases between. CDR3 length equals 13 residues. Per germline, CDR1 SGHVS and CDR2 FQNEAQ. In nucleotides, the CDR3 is TGTGCCAGCAGCACACACAGGGAGTCACCCCTCCACTTT. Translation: CASSTHRESPLHF.

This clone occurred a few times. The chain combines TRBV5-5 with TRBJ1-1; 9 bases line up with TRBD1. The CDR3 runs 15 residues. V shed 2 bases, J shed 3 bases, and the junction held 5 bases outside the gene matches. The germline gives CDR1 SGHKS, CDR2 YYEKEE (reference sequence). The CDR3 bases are TGTGCCAGCAGCTTTACAGGGGGCGCCGACACTGAAGCTTTCTTT. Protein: CASSFTGGADTEAFF.

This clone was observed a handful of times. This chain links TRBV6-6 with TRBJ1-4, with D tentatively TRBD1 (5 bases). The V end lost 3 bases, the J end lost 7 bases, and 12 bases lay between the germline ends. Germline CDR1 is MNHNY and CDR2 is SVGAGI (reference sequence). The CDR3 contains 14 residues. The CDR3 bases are TGTGCCAGCAGTTATGGGCAGGGTACTGAAAAACTGTTTTTT. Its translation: CASSYGQGTEKLFF.

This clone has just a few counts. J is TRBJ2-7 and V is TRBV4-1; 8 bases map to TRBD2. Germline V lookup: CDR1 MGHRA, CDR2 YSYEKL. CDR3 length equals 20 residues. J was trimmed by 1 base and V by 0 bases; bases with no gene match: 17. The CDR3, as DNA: TGCGCCAGCAGCCAAGATTGGGGGGGAGGGTCAGCGGGAGAGTCCTACGAGCAGTACTTC. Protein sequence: CASSQDWGGGSAGESYEQYF.

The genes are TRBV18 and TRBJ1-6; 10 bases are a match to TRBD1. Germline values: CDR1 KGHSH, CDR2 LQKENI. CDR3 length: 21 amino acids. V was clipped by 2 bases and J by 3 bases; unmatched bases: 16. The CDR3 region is CASSPNRWGTGDPFYNSPLHF. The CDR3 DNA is TGTGCCAGCTCACCAAACCGGTGGGGGACAGGGGATCCCTTCTATAATTCACCCCTCCACTTT.

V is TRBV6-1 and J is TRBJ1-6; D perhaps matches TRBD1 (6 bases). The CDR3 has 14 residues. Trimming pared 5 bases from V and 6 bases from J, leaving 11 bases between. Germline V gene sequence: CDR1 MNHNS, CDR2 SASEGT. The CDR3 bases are TGTGCCAGCAGTTTACAGGGCTCTAATTCACCCCTCCACTTT. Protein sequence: CASSLQGSNSPLHF.

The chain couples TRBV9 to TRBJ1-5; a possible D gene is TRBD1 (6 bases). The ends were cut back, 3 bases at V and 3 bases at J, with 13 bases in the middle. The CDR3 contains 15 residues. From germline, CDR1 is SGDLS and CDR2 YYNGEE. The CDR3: CASSAQGTLNQPQHF. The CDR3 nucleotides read TGTGCCAGCAGCGCCCAGGGGACCCTCAATCAGCCCCAGCATTTT.

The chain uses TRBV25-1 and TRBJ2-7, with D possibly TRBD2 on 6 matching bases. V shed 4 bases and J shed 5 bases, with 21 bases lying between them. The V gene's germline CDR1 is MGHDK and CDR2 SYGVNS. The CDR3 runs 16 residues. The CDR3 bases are TGTGCCAGCAGTGGAATAGGGAGGTCTCGCGGCGACGAGCAGTACTTC. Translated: CASSGIGRSRGDEQYF.

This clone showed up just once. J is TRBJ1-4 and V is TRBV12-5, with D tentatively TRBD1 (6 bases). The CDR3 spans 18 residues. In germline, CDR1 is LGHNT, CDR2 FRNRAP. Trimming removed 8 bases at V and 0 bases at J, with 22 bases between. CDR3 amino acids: CASIPSQGTYSTNEKLFF. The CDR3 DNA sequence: TGTGCTAGTATCCCATCGCAGGGGACATACTCAACTAATGAAAAACTGTTTTTT.

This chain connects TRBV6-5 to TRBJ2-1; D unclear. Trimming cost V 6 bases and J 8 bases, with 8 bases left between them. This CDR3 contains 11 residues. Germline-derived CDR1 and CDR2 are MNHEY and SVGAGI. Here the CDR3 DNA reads TGTGCCAGCAGACAATTGTATGAGCAGTTCTTC. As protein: CASRQLYEQFF.

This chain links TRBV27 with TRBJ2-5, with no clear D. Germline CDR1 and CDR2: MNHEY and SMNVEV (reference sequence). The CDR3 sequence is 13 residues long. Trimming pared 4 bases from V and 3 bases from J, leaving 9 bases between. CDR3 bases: TGTGCCAGCAGTTGGAGTCAAGAAGAGACCCAGTACTTC. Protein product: CASSWSQEETQYF.

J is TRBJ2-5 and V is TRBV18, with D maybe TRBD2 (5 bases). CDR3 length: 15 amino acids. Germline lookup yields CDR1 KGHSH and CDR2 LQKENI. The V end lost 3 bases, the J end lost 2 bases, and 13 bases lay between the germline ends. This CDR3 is CASSPRSSVQETQYF. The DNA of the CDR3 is TGTGCCAGCTCACCGCGGAGTAGCGTACAAGAGACCCAGTACTTC.

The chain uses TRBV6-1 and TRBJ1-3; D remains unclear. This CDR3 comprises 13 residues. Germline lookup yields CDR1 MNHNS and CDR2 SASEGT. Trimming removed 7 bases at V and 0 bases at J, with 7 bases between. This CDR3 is CASTILSGNTIYF. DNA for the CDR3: TGTGCCAGCACGATACTCTCTGGAAACACCATATATTTT.